Presented here are 5 T cell receptor beta chains from one specimen sequenced in a study of OX40 agonist ivuxolimab in advanced cancers. Assay: immunoSEQ multiplex PCR; the TCRdb copy retains only in-frame clones and omits some. The sample includes over 55,000 clones, roughly nine tenths of them seen just once. Sequencing was performed on CD4+ or CD8+ T cells sorted from blood, taken in a trial of the OX40 agonist ivuxolimab. The source of these receptors is an adult with an advanced solid tumor such as melanoma, head and neck, liver or kidney cancer.

The chain has TRBV6-5 and TRBJ2-7; D ambiguous. CDR3 length: 15 amino acids. V dropped 7 bases and J dropped 3 bases, with 19 bases sitting between them. Germline CDR1 is MNHEY and CDR2 is SVGAGI. Here the CDR3 DNA reads TGTGCCAGCATGGCCCCTCTAGGGCGCGGCTACGAGCAGTACTTC. Amino acid sequence: CASMAPLGRGYEQYF.

This chain uses TRBV6-6 with TRBJ1-5, with 7 nucleotides matching TRBD1. CDR1 is MNHNY, CDR2 SVGAGI, per germline (reference sequence). The V gene end was trimmed by 0 bases and the J gene end by 8 bases; junction bases not matched to a gene: 4. The CDR3 length is 14 residues. The CDR3 coding sequence is TGTGCCAGCAGTTACTCGACAGGGCTGGAGCCCCAGCATTTT. Translation: CASSYSTGLEPQHF.

The chain joins TRBV6-1 to TRBJ1-4, with a tentative D call TRBD1 (6 bases). The germline V and J ends were trimmed by 0 bases and 10 bases, with 15 bases remaining between them. Germline V gene lookup returns CDR1 MNHNS and CDR2 SASEGT. The length of the CDR3 is 15 residues. The CDR3 bases are TGTGCCAGCAGTGAAGCGCAGGGGACAACGGCAAAACTGTTTTTT. Translating it yields CASSEAQGTTAKLFF.

This chain connects TRBV15 to TRBJ2-5; 8 bases fit TRBD1. CDR3 length equals 15 residues. Trimming took 4 bases from V and 2 from J; bases not matched to a gene: 6. Germline CDR1 is LNHNV and CDR2 is YYDKDF (reference sequence). CDR3 sequence: CATSTGQGPQETQYF. CDR3 coding DNA: TGTGCCACCAGCACCGGACAGGGCCCACAAGAGACCCAGTACTTC.

The chain couples TRBV10-2 to TRBJ1-2; TRBD1 matches at 7 bases. CDR3 length equals 13 residues. Looked up from germline, CDR1 is WSHSY and CDR2 is SAAADI. With V trimmed by 7 bases and J by 4 bases, 6 bases remained unmatched. CDR3 bases: TGCGCCAGCACACAGGGGCCCAGCTATGGCTACACCTTC. Encoded protein: CASTQGPSYGYTF.